This T cell receptor (beta chain) was captured by sequencing in a study of OX40 agonist ivuxolimab in advanced cancers. Study details: There were three patients with partial responses, one having hepatocellular carcinoma and two cutaneous melanoma.

Germline V gene sequence: CDR1 MNHNS, CDR2 SASEGT. V lost 1 base, J lost 4 bases, and 12 bases stayed unmatched. The CDR3 extends over 17 amino acids. Only in-frame clones appear in the TCRdb table, and some are missing; sequencing was by immunoSEQ multiplex PCR. The sample has about 130,000 clones, 90% seen once. The chain recombines TRBV6-1 with TRBJ1-2; 7 bases agree with TRBD1. The sequences come from CD4+ or CD8+ T cells sorted from blood, collected in a trial of the OX40 agonist ivuxolimab. The source of this sequence is an adult with an advanced solid tumor such as melanoma, head and neck, liver or kidney cancer. CDR3 in DNA: TGTGCCAGCAGTGAAGGGACAGGAAGAGGCTTCCTCTATGGCTACACCTTC. Protein: CASSEGTGRGFLYGYTF.